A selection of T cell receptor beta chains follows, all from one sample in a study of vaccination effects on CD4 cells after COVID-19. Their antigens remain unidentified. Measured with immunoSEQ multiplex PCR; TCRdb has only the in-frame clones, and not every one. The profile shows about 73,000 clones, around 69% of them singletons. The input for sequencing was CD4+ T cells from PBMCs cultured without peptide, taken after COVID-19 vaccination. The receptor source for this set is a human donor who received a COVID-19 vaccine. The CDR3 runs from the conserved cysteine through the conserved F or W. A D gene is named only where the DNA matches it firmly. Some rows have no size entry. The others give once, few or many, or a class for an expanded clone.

CDR3: CASSDPRLGRGSTDTQYF
DNA: TGCGCCAGCAGTGACCCCAGACTGGGGCGGGGGAGCACAGATACGCAGTATTTT
size: NA
D: TRBD2
V: TRBV10-2
J: TRBJ2-3

CDR3: CASRQTGGDTGELFF
DNA: TGTGCCAGCAGACAAACAGGGGGCGACACCGGGGAGCTGTTTTTT
size: NA
D: TRBD1
V: TRBV6-1
J: TRBJ2-2

CDR3: CASRPQVSNQPQHF
DNA: TGTGCCAGTCGGCCCCAGGTTAGCAATCAGCCCCAGCATTTT
size: NA
D: NA
V: TRBV19
J: TRBJ1-5

CDR3: CASSPWEGENTEAFF
DNA: TGTGCCAGCAGTCCATGGGAGGGGGAGAACACTGAAGCTTTCTTT
size: once
D: NA
V: TRBV28
J: TRBJ1-1

CDR3: CASSLEAVTDTQYF
DNA: TGTGCCAGCAGCTTGGAAGCCGTAACGGATACGCAGTATTTT
size: NA
D: NA
V: TRBV5-4
J: TRBJ2-3

CDR3: CAISESQPQETQYF
DNA: TGTGCCATCAGTGAGTCCCAGCCCCAAGAGACCCAGTACTTC
size: NA
D: NA
V: TRBV10-3
J: TRBJ2-5

CDR3: CASSLAEEVDEQFF
DNA: TGCGCCAGCAGCTTGGCGGAGGAGGTGGATGAGCAGTTCTTC
size: NA
D: NA
V: TRBV5-1
J: TRBJ2-1

CDR3: CASSILTGDQNIQYF
DNA: TGCGCCAGCAGCATATTGACAGGGGACCAAAACATTCAGTACTTC
size: NA
D: TRBD1
V: TRBV5-1
J: TRBJ2-4

CDR3: CASSSGGGADTQYF
DNA: TGTGCCAGTAGTTCAGGCGGGGGGGCGGATACGCAGTATTTT
size: NA
D: TRBD2
V: TRBV19
J: TRBJ2-3

CDR3: CASSLLGLAGTDTQYF
DNA: TGTGCCAGCAGCTTGCTAGGACTAGCAGGCACAGATACGCAGTATTTT
size: NA
D: TRBD2
V: TRBV5-6
J: TRBJ2-3

CDR3: CASSTAGTGGDTQYF
DNA: TGCGCCAGCAGCACGGCCGGGACTGGGGGGGATACGCAGTATTTT
size: NA
D: NA
V: TRBV5-1
J: TRBJ2-3

CDR3: CASSAGTGVRGTQYF
DNA: TGTGCCAGCAGCGCAGGGACAGGGGTAAGGGGGACCCAGTACTTC
size: NA
D: TRBD1
V: TRBV9
J: TRBJ2-5

CDR3: CATPGQGMVRAKNIQYF
DNA: TGTGCCACGCCGGGACAGGGGATGGTCAGGGCCAAAAACATTCAGTACTTC
size: few
D: TRBD1
V: TRBV24-1
J: TRBJ2-4

CDR3: CASSELYSNSGNTIYF
DNA: TGTGCCAGCAGTGAACTCTACAGCAACTCTGGAAACACCATATATTTT
size: NA
D: NA
V: TRBV6-1
J: TRBJ1-3

CDR3: CATSESGHLTPSDTQYF
DNA: TGTGCCACCAGTGAGTCGGGACACCTAACCCCATCAGATACGCAGTATTTT
size: NA
D: NA
V: TRBV24-1
J: TRBJ2-3

CDR3: CASSLAGINDQFF
DNA: TGCGCCAGCAGCTTGGCCGGGATAAACGATCAGTTCTTC
size: few
D: NA
V: TRBV5-1
J: TRBJ2-1

CDR3: CASSLQGNTGELFF
DNA: TGCGCCAGCAGCCTCCAGGGAAACACCGGGGAGCTGTTTTTT
size: NA
D: NA
V: TRBV4-3
J: TRBJ2-2

CDR3: CASSPRRDQETQYF
DNA: TGTGCCAGCTCACCACGCAGGGATCAAGAGACCCAGTACTTC
size: NA
D: NA
V: TRBV18
J: TRBJ2-5

CDR3: CASTADNYSGNTIYF
DNA: TGCGCCAGCACCGCCGACAACTACTCTGGAAACACCATATATTTT
size: NA
D: NA
V: TRBV5-1
J: TRBJ1-3

CDR3: CASSPGEGAGYGYTF
DNA: TGCGCCAGCAGCCCCGGAGAGGGAGCTGGGTATGGCTACACCTTC
size: few
D: NA
V: TRBV4-1
J: TRBJ1-2

CDR3: CASRRTGTSPLHF
DNA: TGTGCCAGCAGGCGAACAGGGACCTCACCCCTCCACTTT
size: NA
D: NA
V: TRBV6-5
J: TRBJ1-6

CDR3: CATSDVGQYNEQFF
DNA: TGTGCCACCAGTGATGTGGGGCAATACAATGAGCAGTTCTTC
size: NA
D: NA
V: TRBV24-1
J: TRBJ2-1

CDR3: CASSLAGTLENGYTF
DNA: TGCGCCAGCAGCTTGGCCGGGACACTCGAGAATGGCTACACCTTC
size: NA
D: NA
V: TRBV5-1
J: TRBJ1-2

CDR3: CTSSQSTLAAQETQYF
DNA: TGCACCAGCAGCCAGTCAACACTAGCGGCCCAAGAGACCCAGTACTTC
size: NA
D: NA
V: TRBV1
J: TRBJ2-5

CDR3: CASSPRPRGVAREKLFF
DNA: TGCGCCAGCAGCCCTCGTCCCAGGGGGGTCGCTCGAGAAAAACTGTTTTTT
size: NA
D: TRBD1
V: TRBV4-1
J: TRBJ1-4

CDR3: CASRDQTGELFF
DNA: TGTGCCAGCAGGGATCAAACCGGGGAGCTGTTTTTT
size: NA
D: NA
V: TRBV6-5
J: TRBJ2-2

CDR3: CATSRGREEKLFF
DNA: TGTGCCACCAGCAGGGGGCGGGAGGAAAAACTGTTTTTT
size: NA
D: NA
V: TRBV15
J: TRBJ1-4

CDR3: CATSESSYNQPQHF
DNA: TGTGCCACCAGTGAGAGCAGTTACAATCAGCCCCAGCATTTT
size: NA
D: NA
V: TRBV24-1
J: TRBJ1-5

CDR3: CASSPPGSNEQFF
DNA: TGTGCCAGCAGCCCGCCCGGGAGCAATGAGCAGTTCTTC
size: few
D: NA
V: TRBV7-3
J: TRBJ2-1

CDR3: CASSSAGGGQGNTIYF
DNA: TGTGCCAGCAGTTCCGCCGGAGGGGGGCAAGGAAACACCATATATTTT
size: NA
D: NA
V: TRBV28
J: TRBJ1-3

CDR3: CASTPSSRADTQYF
DNA: TGCGCCAGCACCCCAAGTTCTAGGGCTGATACGCAGTATTTT
size: NA
D: NA
V: TRBV5-1
J: TRBJ2-3

CDR3: CASSFAGTREETQYF
DNA: TGTGCCAGCAGCTTTGCCGGGACCCGGGAAGAGACCCAGTACTTC
size: NA
D: NA
V: TRBV5-8
J: TRBJ2-5

CDR3: CASKVGKLNYGYTF
DNA: TGTGCCAGCAAAGTCGGCAAACTTAACTATGGCTACACCTTC
size: NA
D: NA
V: TRBV6-5
J: TRBJ1-2

CDR3: CASRGWQTGELFF
DNA: TGTGCCAGCAGGGGTTGGCAGACCGGGGAGCTGTTTTTT
size: NA
D: NA
V: TRBV7-2
J: TRBJ2-2

CDR3: CASSRVLALTGELFF
DNA: TGCGCCAGCAGCCGAGTACTAGCTCTCACCGGGGAGCTGTTTTTT
size: NA
D: NA
V: TRBV4-1
J: TRBJ2-2

CDR3: CATGMGTEKLFF
DNA: TGTGCCACCGGCATGGGTACCGAAAAACTGTTTTTT
size: NA
D: NA
V: TRBV10-3
J: TRBJ1-4

CDR3: CASNTARKTDTQYF
DNA: TGTGCCAGCAATACCGCAAGGAAGACAGATACGCAGTATTTT
size: once
D: NA
V: TRBV27
J: TRBJ2-3

CDR3: CATSTYATNEKLFF
DNA: TGTGCCACCAGCACTTATGCAACTAATGAAAAACTGTTTTTT
size: NA
D: NA
V: TRBV15
J: TRBJ1-4

CDR3: CASSLGVGKTEAFF
DNA: TGTGCCAGCAGTTTAGGGGTAGGGAAGACTGAAGCTTTCTTT
size: few
D: NA
V: TRBV28
J: TRBJ1-1

CDR3: CASSLRDRVGEAFF
DNA: TGTGCCAGCAGCTTACGGGACAGGGTGGGTGAAGCTTTCTTT
size: NA
D: TRBD1
V: TRBV7-2
J: TRBJ1-1

CDR3: CASSLAGVGRQETQYF
DNA: TGTGCCAGCAGTCTAGCGGGGGTTGGGCGGCAAGAGACCCAGTACTTC
size: NA
D: TRBD2
V: TRBV6-2/TRBV6-3
J: TRBJ2-5

CDR3: CASSSHGTVPEAFF
DNA: TGTGCCAGCAGCAGTCACGGAACGGTCCCTGAAGCTTTCTTT
size: NA
D: NA
V: TRBV3-1/TRBV3-2
J: TRBJ1-1

CDR3: CSVEVGSGRETQYF
DNA: TGCAGCGTTGAGGTTGGCTCTGGACGAGAGACCCAGTACTTC
size: NA
D: NA
V: TRBV29-1
J: TRBJ2-5

CDR3: CASSLRDSYNSPLHF
DNA: TGTGCCAGCAGCTTGAGGGACTCCTATAATTCACCCCTCCACTTT
size: NA
D: NA
V: TRBV5-6
J: TRBJ1-6

CDR3: CASSFLAGYSTDTQYF
DNA: TGTGCCAGCAGCTTCTTAGCGGGGTACAGCACAGATACGCAGTATTTT
size: few
D: TRBD2
V: TRBV7-2
J: TRBJ2-3

CDR3: CASSLESKVYNEQFF
DNA: TGTGCCAGCAGCTTAGAAAGCAAAGTATACAATGAGCAGTTCTTC
size: once
D: NA
V: TRBV11-3
J: TRBJ2-1

CDR3: CASSKWTGGDTQYF
DNA: TGTGCCAGCAGCAAGTGGACAGGGGGAGATACGCAGTATTTT
size: once
D: TRBD1
V: TRBV14
J: TRBJ2-3

CDR3: CASRGGSNSPLHF
DNA: TGTGCCAGCAGAGGGGGAAGCAATTCACCCCTCCACTTT
size: few
D: NA
V: TRBV5-4
J: TRBJ1-6

CDR3: CASSQKGASPGGYTF
DNA: TGTGCCAGCTCACAAAAGGGGGCTTCCCCTGGCGGCTACACCTTC
size: few
D: TRBD1
V: TRBV18
J: TRBJ1-2

CDR3: CASSVSGNTIYF
DNA: TGTGCCAGCAGCGTCTCTGGAAACACCATATATTTT
size: NA
D: NA
V: TRBV9
J: TRBJ1-3

CDR3: CAISAHYGYTF
DNA: TGTGCCATCAGTGCTCACTATGGCTACACCTTC
size: few
D: NA
V: TRBV10-3
J: TRBJ1-2

CDR3: CASSQRPEGVNSPLHF
DNA: TGCGCCAGCAGCCAAAGACCTGAAGGGGTGAATTCACCCCTCCACTTT
size: NA
D: NA
V: TRBV4-1
J: TRBJ1-6